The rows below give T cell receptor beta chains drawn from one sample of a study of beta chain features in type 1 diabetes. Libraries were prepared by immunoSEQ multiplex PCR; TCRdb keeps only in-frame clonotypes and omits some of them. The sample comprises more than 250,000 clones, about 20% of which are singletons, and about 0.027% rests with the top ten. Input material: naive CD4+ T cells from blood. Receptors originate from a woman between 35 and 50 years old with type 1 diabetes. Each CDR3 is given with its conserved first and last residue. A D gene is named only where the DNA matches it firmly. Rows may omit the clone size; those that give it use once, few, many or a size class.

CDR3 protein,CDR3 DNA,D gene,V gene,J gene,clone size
CAGDLAGGSNIYNEQFF,TGTGCCGGGGACCTAGCGGGAGGATCTAACATTTACAATGAGCAGTTCTTC,TRBD2,TRBV7-9,TRBJ2-1,few
CASSPTAVEQYF,TGTGCCAGCAGCCCCACCGCGGTCGAGCAGTACTTC,NA,TRBV7-9,TRBJ2-7,NA
CASSLDRVNTEAFF,TGTGCCAGCAGCTTGGACAGGGTGAACACTGAAGCTTTCTTT,TRBD1,TRBV7-2,TRBJ1-1,NA
CASSQGRTGGYEQYF,TGCGCCAGCAGCCAAGGACGGACAGGGGGCTACGAGCAGTACTTC,TRBD1,TRBV4-1,TRBJ2-7,NA
CSVTGTGSSEQYF,TGCAGCGTGACCGGGACAGGCTCCTCCGAGCAGTACTTC,TRBD1,TRBV29-1,TRBJ2-7,few
CASSLGQATGELFF,TGTGCCAGCAGCCTCGGACAGGCCACCGGGGAGCTGTTTTTT,TRBD1,TRBV7-2,TRBJ2-2,few
CASSLGVNGNEQFF,TGCGCCAGCAGCTTAGGGGTAAACGGGAATGAGCAGTTCTTC,NA,TRBV5-1,TRBJ2-1,few
CASSSRDWDEKLFF,TGTGCCAGCAGCAGCCGGGACTGGGATGAAAAACTGTTTTTT,NA,TRBV7-2,TRBJ1-4,NA
CASSTQFQETQYF,TGTGCCAGTAGCACGCAGTTCCAAGAGACCCAGTACTTC,NA,TRBV19,TRBJ2-5,NA
CASSQDVTTRGYGYTF,TGCGCCAGCAGCCAAGATGTGACGACCCGGGGCTATGGCTACACCTTC,NA,TRBV4-3,TRBJ1-2,NA
CASSDRAGANVLTF,TGTGCCAGCAGTGACCGAGCTGGGGCCAACGTCCTGACTTTC,NA,TRBV2,TRBJ2-6,few
CASRLHGDVNTEAFF,TGTGCCAGTAGGCTCCACGGGGATGTGAACACTGAAGCTTTCTTT,NA,TRBV19,TRBJ1-1,NA
CASSPAQGWNEQYF,TGTGCCAGCTCACCGGCACAGGGTTGGAACGAGCAGTACTTC,NA,TRBV18,TRBJ2-7,NA
CASSSPTGLAREQYF,TGTGCCAGCAGCTCCCCGACGGGACTAGCCCGGGAGCAGTACTTC,TRBD2,TRBV7-2,TRBJ2-7,few
CASSLSGTEAFF,TGTGCCAGCAGCTTATCGGGTACTGAAGCTTTCTTT,NA,TRBV7-3,TRBJ1-1,NA
CASSFGTSGTGELFF,TGTGCCAGCAGCTTCGGGACTAGTGGCACCGGGGAGCTGTTTTTT,TRBD2,TRBV7-3,TRBJ2-2,NA
CAWTQGPRSNTGELFF,TGTGCCTGGACACAGGGACCCAGGAGTAACACCGGGGAGCTGTTTTTT,NA,TRBV30,TRBJ2-2,few
CASSPDLDRLNTEAFF,TGCGCCAGCAGCCCGGACCTGGACAGATTGAACACTGAAGCTTTCTTT,NA,TRBV4-1,TRBJ1-1,NA
CASSTRQGLSYEQYF,TGTGCCAGCAGTACAAGACAGGGGCTCTCCTACGAGCAGTACTTC,TRBD1,TRBV28,TRBJ2-7,NA
CASSDGGIAGNTIYF,TGTGCCAGCAGCGACGGGGGGATCGCTGGAAACACCATATATTTT,NA,TRBV9,TRBJ1-3,few
CASSQGAGDTQETQYF,TGTGCCAGCAGCCAAGGAGCGGGAGATACCCAAGAGACCCAGTACTTC,TRBD2,TRBV4-2,TRBJ2-5,NA
CASRSTSGNTDTQYF,TGTGCCAGCAGGTCTACTAGCGGGAACACAGATACGCAGTATTTT,TRBD2,TRBV5-4,TRBJ2-3,few
CASSLGAALNEQFF,TGCGCCAGCAGCCTGGGGGCAGCTCTCAATGAGCAGTTCTTC,NA,TRBV4-3,TRBJ2-1,NA
CASVNRGSETQYF,TGTGCCAGCGTAAATCGGGGGTCGGAGACCCAGTACTTC,NA,TRBV7-2,TRBJ2-5,NA
CASSWGTHPSRAGANVLTF,TGTGCCAGCAGTTGGGGGACACACCCAAGTAGAGCTGGGGCCAACGTCCTGACTTTC,NA,TRBV28,TRBJ2-6,few
CASSLEAGATDGYTF,TGCGCCAGCAGCTTGGAGGCGGGGGCGACGGATGGCTACACCTTC,NA,TRBV5-1,TRBJ1-2,NA
CASSVATGTAYEQYF,TGTGCCAGCAGCGTAGCTACGGGGACAGCCTACGAGCAGTACTTC,TRBD1,TRBV9,TRBJ2-7,few
CSVRQGDGVGNQPQHF,TGCAGCGTTCGACAGGGGGATGGGGTGGGAAATCAGCCCCAGCATTTT,TRBD1,TRBV29-1,TRBJ1-5,few
CASSLAGTETEAFF,TGCGCCAGCAGCTTGGCGGGGACAGAGACTGAAGCTTTCTTT,TRBD1,TRBV5-1,TRBJ1-1,NA
CASSLAAGGTTYNEQFF,TGTGCCAGCAGTTTAGCGGCGGGAGGCACAACCTACAATGAGCAGTTCTTC,TRBD2,TRBV28,TRBJ2-1,NA
CAWSEHSDTQYF,TGTGCCTGGAGTGAGCATTCAGATACGCAGTATTTT,NA,TRBV30,TRBJ2-3,few
CASSFPGRSGANVLTF,TGTGCCAGCAGTTTCCCTGGCCGCTCTGGGGCCAACGTCCTGACTTTC,NA,TRBV27,TRBJ2-6,NA
CASSQDTSVDEQFF,TGCGCCAGCAGCCAAGATACGAGCGTGGATGAGCAGTTCTTC,NA,TRBV4-3,TRBJ2-1,NA
CASSLISGLAFF,TGTGCCAGCAGCTTAATCTCAGGACTGGCTTTCTTT,NA,TRBV7-3,TRBJ1-1,NA
CASSIRTAGEEKLFF,TGTGCCAGCAGTATTCGGACAGCCGGGGAGGAAAAACTGTTTTTT,NA,TRBV28,TRBJ1-4,NA
CASSLGDRFNYEQYF,TGTGCCAGCAGCTTAGGGGACAGGTTCAACTACGAGCAGTACTTC,TRBD1,TRBV7-8,TRBJ2-7,few
CASRRQPNTEAFF,TGTGCCAGTAGGCGACAGCCAAACACTGAAGCTTTCTTT,NA,TRBV19,TRBJ1-1,NA
CASSGNGYTF,TGTGCCAGCAGTGGCAATGGCTACACCTTC,NA,TRBV28,TRBJ1-2,NA
CAISGRGAGETQYF,TGTGCCATCAGTGGCCGGGGGGCTGGAGAGACCCAGTACTTC,NA,TRBV10-3,TRBJ2-5,few
CAWSVGGAGDTQYF,TGTGCCTGGAGTGTAGGGGGGGCCGGGGATACGCAGTATTTT,NA,TRBV30,TRBJ2-3,few
CSPASYNEQFF,TGCAGCCCTGCTAGCTACAATGAGCAGTTCTTC,NA,TRBV29-1,TRBJ2-1,few
CASSIRDRDNYGYTF,TGTGCCAGTAGTATCCGGGACAGAGACAACTATGGCTACACCTTC,TRBD1,TRBV19,TRBJ1-2,NA
CASSSLLAGGTDTQYF,TGTGCCAGCAGTTCTTTGCTAGCCGGGGGCACAGATACGCAGTATTTT,NA,TRBV28,TRBJ2-3,few